This TCR beta chain was identified during a study of OX40 agonist ivuxolimab in advanced cancers. Study-level background: Ivuxolimab, which targeted the costimulatory receptor OX40 (CD134), was an agonistic, fully human IgG2 monoclonal antibody. Patients were allowed to have had prior anti-PD-1, anti-PD-L1 or anti-CTLA-4 therapy, and more than 35% of the dose-escalation patients had been treated with checkpoint inhibitors. Intravenous ivuxolimab was administered to patients every 2 weeks at six dose levels: 0.01, 0.1, 0.3, 1.5, 3 and 10 mg/kg. The point of sequencing TCRbeta in the periphery was to test whether ivuxolimab changed TCR sequence diversity and drove clonal T-cell expansion. In the dose-escalation cohort, roughly four fifths of patients were male, and the mean age was around 60 years, with a range of about 23 to 85. The paper reports the monotherapy dose-escalation portion (N of about 50 patients) of the phase I ivuxolimab trial. Partial responses occurred in three dose-escalation patients: two with cutaneous melanoma and one with hepatocellular carcinoma. Among the approximately 50 dose-escalation patients, around 19 had hepatocellular carcinoma, around 15 melanoma, 9 renal cell carcinoma and 9 head and neck cancer. The study at large found these results: Low levels of normalized T-cell clonal expansion were also seen in some nonresponding patients. Which antigens the clonally expanded peripheral T cells were specific for was not determined. At doses of 0.1 to 3.0 mg/kg, clonal expansion of both CD4+ and CD8+ T cells in blood was seen between baseline and week 6. In the 0.1-3.0 mg/kg groups, partial responders had among the lowest normalized peripheral clonal expansion, particularly in CD8+ T cells. After ivuxolimab, CD8+ T cells had more expanded clones than CD4+ T cells on average.

Patients with a history of autoimmune disease or receiving systemic immunosuppression were excluded from the trial. In every dose cohort, peripheral blood was drawn for TCR sequencing at baseline, cycle 4 day 1, and cycle 7 day 1. Samples came from an open-label, multicenter, first-in-human phase I dose-escalation trial of ivuxolimab. Adults with locally advanced or metastatic melanoma, renal cell, hepatocellular, or head and neck squamous cell carcinoma were enrolled in the trial. Before TCR sequencing, CD4+ T cells and CD8+ T cells were sorted from peripheral blood as separate populations. Worth noting for this clone: Its antigen remains unidentified. Per-nucleotide qualities are absent, and no much larger clonotype sits a single base away.

CDR1 and CDR2 are read off the germline V gene as SGHTA and FQGTGA. The CDR3 spans 16 residues, from the cysteine through the phenylalanine. CDR3 DNA is the only sequence kept; it has 48 bases, read in frame from the first base. After removal of 6 bases from V and 4 bases from J, the junction retains 8 bases not matched to a gene. Genomic DNA was extracted from sorted cells for sequencing of the TCRbeta CDR3 region. The immunoSEQ Assay was used for sequencing of TCRbeta CDR3 regions. Held by TCRdb, this immuneACCESS table contains in-frame sequences only and omits some clones. Under half of the omission traces to an unresolved V gene where checked; the cause of the rest is unknown. The table for this sample lists about 84,000 clones; approximately 89% of them were counted only once. In total, the top ten clones hold over 0.15% of the sample.

Recombination linked TRBV7-3 to TRBJ2-2, with 10 bases matching TRBD2. This receptor was identified in an adult with an advanced solid tumor such as melanoma, head and neck, liver or kidney cancer. The sample consisted of CD4+ or CD8+ T cells sorted from blood, taken in a trial of the OX40 agonist ivuxolimab. The DNA sequence is as follows: TGTGCCAGCAGTAAACCGGGACTAGCGTTCACCGGGGAGCTGTTTTTT. Translated, it gives CASSKPGLAFTGELFF.